The 26 T cell receptor beta chains below come from one sample, sequenced in a study of identical twins. TCRdb passed the 5' RACE reads through MiXCR, listing each CDR3 protein once. The sample consists of about 550,000 distinct CDR3 sequences, approximately 20% of them appearing once. The same sample was also studied in work on yellow fever vaccine responses in identical twins.

The source material was CD4+ T cells sorted from blood. The source of these receptors is a woman between 18 and 30 years old in good health.

This rearrangement joins TRBV5-5 to TRBJ2-3; D is unclear. Trimming took 5 bases from V and 4 from J, leaving 8 bases between them. Germline V gives CDR1 SGHKS, CDR2 YYEKEE (reference sequence). The CDR3 length is 12 residues. CDR3 loop: CASRFQADTQYF. CDR3 bases: TGTGCCAGCAGGTTTCAGGCAGATACGCAGTATTTT.

J is TRBJ2-2 and V is TRBV9, with 8 bases aligning to TRBD2. V dropped 0 bases and J dropped 5; count of bases not matched to a gene: 6. The CDR3 contains 16 residues. Germline V gene data show CDR1 as SGDLS and CDR2 as YYNGEE. DNA for the CDR3: TGTGCCAGCAGCGTAGTGGCTAGCGGGTCGACCGGGGAGCTGTTTTTT. Its protein product is CASSVVASGSTGELFF.

This rearrangement joins TRBV10-3 to TRBJ2-5; D not certain. The V end was cut by 5 bases, the J end by 4 bases, with 14 bases between. The CDR3 extends over 14 amino acids. The germline gives CDR1 ENHRY, CDR2 SYGVKD. CDR3 nucleotide sequence: TGTGCCATCAGTAGTGTAGGCTCCCGAGAGACCCAGTACTTC. As protein: CAISSVGSRETQYF.

This clonotype was counted between two and nine times. The V and J genes are TRBV2 and TRBJ2-5, with D possibly called TRBD1 or TRBD2 (5 bases each). There are 13 residues in the CDR3. CDR1 is SNHLY, CDR2 FYNNEI, per germline. Between the trimmed V and J ends, which lost 6 bases and 2 bases, there was a span of 10 bases. The CDR3 loop reads CASSGARQETQYF. CDR3 sequence (DNA): TGTGCCAGCAGCGGGGCCCGTCAAGAGACCCAGTACTTC.

The rearrangement uses TRBV20-1 and TRBJ2-5, with 8 nucleotides matching TRBD2. In germline, CDR1 is DFQATT, CDR2 SNEGSKA (reference sequence). CDR3 length: 14 residues. V gave up 5 bases and J gave up 1 base; unmatched junction bases: 6. The CDR3 DNA sequence: TGCAGTGCTTTTAGCGGGGACTCCCAAGAGACCCAGTACTTC. Its protein product is CSAFSGDSQETQYF.

The chain joins TRBV15 to TRBJ2-1; 8 positions agree with TRBD1. The CDR3 is made up of 15 amino acids. The junction had 9 bases not matched to a gene; V was cut back by 5 bases and J by 6 bases. Germline CDR1 is LNHNV and CDR2 is YYDKDF (reference sequence). The CDR3: CATSSGQGLGNEQFF. The CDR3 bases are TGTGCCACCAGCTCCGGACAGGGATTGGGCAATGAGCAGTTCTTC.

This clonotype was recorded many times. V and J are TRBV5-1 and TRBJ2-3; 7 nucleotides line up with TRBD2. Germline CDR1 SGHRS, CDR2 YFSETQ. The CDR3 runs 15 residues. Trimming at V came to 2 bases and at J to 4 bases, leaving 7 bases not matched to a gene. The CDR3 DNA sequence: TGCGCCAGCAGCTTTGGAGGACTAGACGCAGATACGCAGTATTTT. It yields the protein CASSFGGLDADTQYF. The whole variable domain, remainder taken from reference TRBV5-1 and TRBJ2-3, is KAGVTQTPRYLIKTRGQQVTLSCSPISGHRSVSWYQQTPGQGLQFLFEYFSETQRNKGNFPGRFSGRQFSNSRSEMNVSTLELGDSALYLCASSFGGLDADTQYFGPGTRLTVL.

The chain joins TRBV27 to TRBJ2-7; D may be TRBD1 (6 bases). Between the trimmed V and J ends, which lost 6 bases and 2 bases, there was a span of 11 bases. Looked up from germline, CDR1 is MNHEY and CDR2 is SMNVEV (reference sequence). The CDR3 length is 13 residues. As DNA, the CDR3 is TGTGCCAGCAGCCCGGACAGAACCTACGAGCAGTACTTC. This sequence encodes CASSPDRTYEQYF.

The CDR3 bases are TGCAGCGTTATGGGTCTGCAAGAGACCCAGTACTTC. Translating it yields CSVMGLQETQYF. This chain links TRBV29-1 with TRBJ2-5, with D unresolved. The CDR3 covers 12 residues. Germline loops: CDR1 SQVTM, CDR2 ANQGSEA. Trimming removed 5 bases from V and 2 bases from J, with 9 bases in between.

This clonotype was counted only a few times. CDR3 sequence reads: CSVTTNTEAFF. The CDR3 DNA sequence: TGCAGCGTAACAACGAACACTGAAGCTTTCTTT. J is TRBJ1-1 and V is TRBV29-1; the D is unclear. Germline CDR1 reads SQVTM; CDR2 reads ANQGSEA. V was shortened by 6 bases and J by 1 base, with 6 bases between the two germline ends. The CDR3 has 11 residues.

CDR3 bases: TGTGCCACCAGCACCGAGAATAGCAATCAGCCCCAGCATTTT. It codes for CATSTENSNQPQHF. The chain links TRBV15 to TRBJ1-5; no clear D. Germline loops: CDR1 LNHNV, CDR2 YYDKDF (reference sequence). Trimming shortened V by 4 bases and J by 0 bases, and 7 bases separated the two germline ends. The CDR3 covers 14 residues.

This clonotype was seen a handful of times. V usage is TRBV4-1 and J usage is TRBJ2-3; D gene uncertain. There are 15 residues in the CDR3. Trimming left V 0 bases short and J 0 bases short, with 7 bases between. Germline assignment: CDR1 MGHRA and CDR2 YSYEKL. The CDR3 sequence: CASSQDWRSTDTQYF. In DNA form, the CDR3 reads TGCGCCAGCAGCCAAGATTGGAGAAGCACAGATACGCAGTATTTT.

The rearrangement joins TRBV12-3 or TRBV12-4 to TRBJ2-1; tentatively, D is TRBD1 (5 bases). This CDR3 has 15 residues. V was pared by 6 bases and J by 5 bases, with 17 bases between. CDR3 nucleotide sequence: TGTGCCAGCAGCCCTTTCGGGCAGGGAAACAATGAGCAGTTCTTC. It encodes CASSPFGQGNNEQFF.

The gene calls are TRBV25-1 and TRBJ2-3; 7 nucleotides align to TRBD2. Per germline, CDR1 MGHDK and CDR2 SYGVNS. The CDR3 has 17 amino acids. V lost 4 bases, J lost 4 bases, and 14 bases stayed unmatched. The chain's CDR3 is CASSATTSVLTPDTQYF. As DNA, the CDR3 is TGTGCCAGCAGTGCTACAACTAGCGTATTGACCCCAGATACGCAGTATTTT.

This clonotype has just a few counts. V gene TRBV24-1 combines with J gene TRBJ2-1; 10 bases map to TRBD1. The CDR3 consists of 16 residues. Germline V lookup: CDR1 KGHDR, CDR2 SFDVKD. V was pared by 2 bases and J by 5 bases, with 5 bases of the junction left unmatched. The CDR3 is CATSDWGTGENNEQFF. The CDR3 coding sequence is TGTGCCACCAGTGATTGGGGGACAGGGGAGAACAATGAGCAGTTCTTC.

This clonotype has a single count. The junction departs from germline at one end; a sequencing error may be responsible. The V gene is TRBV7-2, the J gene TRBJ2-1; no definite D call. Germline assignment: CDR1 SGHTA and CDR2 FQGNSA. The CDR3 consists of 10 residues. CDR3 nucleotides: TGTGCCAGCAGCTTACCCAGGACGGCTTTC. It codes for CASSLPRTAF.

V usage is TRBV7-6 and J usage is TRBJ2-2, with 7 bases fitting TRBD2. Trimming took 5 bases from V and 2 from J; bases not matched to a gene: 8. Germline CDR1 is SGHVS and CDR2 is FNYEAQ. This CDR3 region has 16 residues. The CDR3 is CASSGRLAGNTGELFF. The CDR3 nucleotides are TGTGCCAGCAGCGGGAGATTAGCGGGCAACACCGGGGAGCTGTTTTTT.

The gene calls are TRBV10-1 and TRBJ2-7, with D perhaps TRBD2 (6 bases). The CDR3 covers 16 residues. Germline-derived CDR1 and CDR2 are WNHNN and SYGVQD (reference sequence). Trimming pared 3 bases from V and 0 bases from J, leaving 15 bases between. Written as DNA, the CDR3 is TGCGCCAGCAGTGATCGCCAGACTAGTTCCTCCTACGAGCAGTACTTC. This gives the protein CASSDRQTSSSYEQYF.

In its sample, this clonotype was seen a few times. V gene TRBV19 combines with J gene TRBJ2-1, with D perhaps given as TRBD1 or TRBD2 (6 bases each). The CDR3 consists of 15 residues. Germline values: CDR1 LNHDA, CDR2 SQIVND (reference sequence). Trimming shortened V by 3 bases and J by 3 bases, and 12 bases separated the two germline ends. The CDR3 reads CASSMMGGVYNEQFF. Here the CDR3 DNA reads TGTGCCAGTAGTATGATGGGGGGCGTCTACAATGAGCAGTTCTTC. Together with reference TRBV19 and TRBJ2-1, the CDR3 gives the full variable domain: DGGITQSPKYLFRKEGQNVTLSCEQNLNHDAMYWYRQDPGQGLRLIYYSQIVNDFQKGDIAEGYSVSREKKESFPLTVTSAQKNPTAFYLCASSMMGGVYNEQFFGPGTRLTVL.

Ten or more counts support this clonotype. V is TRBV5-1 and J is TRBJ2-3; TRBD2 aligns across 8 bases. Trimming cost V 0 bases and J 2 bases; bases outside gene matches: 8. The CDR3 runs to 17 residues. Germline-derived CDR1 and CDR2 are SGHRS and YFSETQ. This chain's CDR3 is CASSLAGSGGFTDTQYF. The CDR3 nucleotides are TGCGCCAGCAGCTTGGCCGGATCGGGGGGGTTCACAGATACGCAGTATTTT.

Worth noting for this clonotype: The junction shows a germline mismatch at one end, possibly a read error. V gene TRBV6-5 combines with J gene TRBJ2-7; 11 positions match TRBD2. Germline V gene data show CDR1 as MNHEY and CDR2 as SVGAGI. This CDR3 is 18 amino acids long. Written as DNA, the CDR3 is TGTGCCAGCAGGTACTCGACGAAGGGGACTAGCGGAAATTACGAGCAGTACTTC. As protein: CASRYSTKGTSGNYEQYF.

This clonotype occurred a few times. V usage is TRBV5-6 and J usage is TRBJ2-2; 7 bases fit TRBD1. CDR3 length equals 13 residues. Germline values: CDR1 SGHDT, CDR2 YYEEEE. With V trimmed by 5 bases and J by 6 bases, 4 bases remained unmatched. CDR3 loop: CASRDRSAGELFF. The CDR3, as DNA: TGTGCCAGCAGGGACAGGTCCGCCGGGGAGCTGTTTTTT.

This clonotype was counted a few times. The genes are TRBV3-1 and TRBJ1-2, with 9 bases aligning to TRBD1. Germline trimming cut 6 bases from V and 7 bases from J; bases unmatched to any gene: 9. The CDR3 spans 14 residues. The germline V gene has CDR1 LGHDT and CDR2 YNNKEL (reference sequence). The CDR3 is CASRKQGAYGGYTF. Written as DNA, the CDR3 is TGTGCCAGCAGAAAACAGGGGGCTTATGGTGGCTACACCTTC.

The sample holds a few counts of this clonotype. The rearrangement uses TRBV6-1 and TRBJ1-1, with D possibly TRBD1 on 6 matching bases. This CDR3 region has 14 residues. Trimming removed 8 bases from V and 3 bases from J, with 16 bases in between. Germline-derived CDR1 and CDR2 are MNHNS and SASEGT. The CDR3 region has the DNA TGTGCCAGCGAAAGGGGGACCCATGACACTGAAGCTTTCTTT. Encoded protein: CASERGTHDTEAFF.

The rearrangement links TRBV20-1 to TRBJ2-7; D remains ambiguous. Germline V gene data show CDR1 as DFQATT and CDR2 as SNEGSKA (reference sequence). V lost 3 bases, J lost 5 bases, and 8 bases lay in between. CDR3 size: 11 residues. The CDR3 DNA reads as TGCAGTGCTAGGGGTGGTCACGAGCAGTACTTC. This codes for CSARGGHEQYF.

This chain joins TRBV7-9 and TRBJ1-2; possible D gene TRBD1, 5 bases. Trimming pared 6 bases from V and 7 bases from J, leaving 15 bases between. This CDR3 is built from 13 residues. Per germline, CDR1 SEHNR and CDR2 FQNEAQ (reference sequence). CDR3 nucleotides: TGTGCCAGCAGTCGTTCAGGGAGCTCTGGCTACACCTTC. As protein: CASSRSGSSGYTF.